The T cell receptor beta chain described here comes from a study of identical twins. The CDR3 totals 11 residues. The germline V and J ends were trimmed by 9 bases and 3 bases, with 5 bases remaining between them. Germline CDR1 MDHEN, CDR2 SYDVKM. TCRdb passed the 5' RACE reads through MiXCR, listing each CDR3 protein once. The data show 460,000 or so distinct CDR3 sequences, about 14% seen once. The same data also went into a second study, on yellow fever vaccine responses in identical twins.

The receptor was isolated from a woman younger than 35 in good health. This chain joins TRBV28 and TRBJ2-2; a possible D gene is TRBD1 (5 bases). Material: CD4+ T cells sorted from blood. The CDR3 protein is CARGDTGELFF. For the CDR3, the DNA is TGTGCCAGAGGGGACACCGGGGAGCTGTTTTTT. The full variable domain, in which reference TRBV28 and TRBJ2-2 provide the parts outside the CDR3, is DVKVTQSSRYLVKRTGEKVFLECVQDMDHENMFWYRQDPGLGLRLIYFSYDVKMKEKGDIPEGYSVSREKKERFSLILESASTNQTSMYLCARGDTGELFFGEGSRLTVL.